One and the same sample provided the 29 T cell receptor beta chains below, sequenced in a study of sequential checkpoint blockade in melanoma. TCRdb keeps only in-frame clones here, not all; method: immunoSEQ multiplex PCR. The sample has approximately 40,000 clones, more than 80% seen once. Treatment: randomized to nivolumab then ipilimumab (arm A) or the reverse (arm B). The starting material was CD8+ T cells sorted from blood (inferred from file names), obtained from a patient given nivolumab and ipilimumab in sequence. The receptors stem from a human donor with melanoma.

The V gene is TRBV4-3, the J gene TRBJ2-3; 13 bases align to TRBD2. Trimming took 4 bases from V and 11 from J; bases not matched to a gene: 6. The germline gives CDR1 LGHNA, CDR2 YSLEER. This CDR3 is built from 14 residues. CDR3: CASSPGTSGTMQYF. CDR3 nucleotide sequence: TGCGCCAGCAGCCCCGGGACTAGCGGGACGATGCAGTATTTT.

This clone was observed a handful of times. The chain recombines TRBV19 with TRBJ1-1; 10 nucleotides match TRBD1. From germline, CDR1 is LNHDA and CDR2 SQIVND (reference sequence). V was clipped by 3 bases and J by 1 base; unmatched bases: 2. The CDR3 contains 15 residues. In DNA, the CDR3 is TGTGCCAGTAGTATGGGGACAGGGGCGAACACTGAAGCTTTCTTT. Translation: CASSMGTGANTEAFF. The variable domain in full, completed from reference TRBV19 and TRBJ1-1, reads DGGITQSPKYLFRKEGQNVTLSCEQNLNHDAMYWYRQDPGQGLRLIYYSQIVNDFQKGDIAEGYSVSREKKESFPLTVTSAQKNPTAFYLCASSMGTGANTEAFFGQGTRLTVV.

The chain carries TRBV5-6 and TRBJ1-5, with no clear D. This CDR3 has 14 amino acids. Germline values: CDR1 SGHDT, CDR2 YYEEEE. V was cut by 4 bases and J by 2 bases, with 10 bases left in between. As DNA, the CDR3 is TGTGCCAGCAGCAATAGCGGGGGCAATCAGCCCCAGCATTTT. The encoded protein is CASSNSGGNQPQHF.

The chain employs TRBV28 and TRBJ2-6; D is uncertain. The V end was cut by 5 bases, the J end by 0 bases, with 8 bases between. The CDR3 length is 15 residues. Germline assignment: CDR1 MDHEN and CDR2 SYDVKM. The CDR3 coding sequence is TGTGCCAGCAGTATTACTTTCTCTGGGGCCAACGTCCTGACTTTC. Residues: CASSITFSGANVLTF.

This clone was observed a few times. This chain joins TRBV14 and TRBJ2-1; 13 bases agree with TRBD2. Per the germline V gene, CDR1 is SGHDN and CDR2 is FVKESK. The CDR3 covers 15 residues. J lost 10 bases, V lost 4 bases, and 7 bases had no gene match. The CDR3 reads CASSPRTSGSREQFF. CDR3 DNA sequence: TGTGCCAGCAGCCCCAGGACTAGCGGGAGCAGAGAGCAGTTCTTC.

In its sample, this clone was seen a few times. Germline is not matched at one junction end, which may reflect a read error. The chain is built from TRBV19 and TRBJ2-6, with 9 bases that match TRBD1. Germline V lookup: CDR1 LNHDA, CDR2 SQIVND (reference sequence). The CDR3 consists of 13 residues. For the CDR3, the DNA is TGTGCCAGTACCCGACAGGGGGTCAACGTCCTGACTTTC. Protein sequence: CASTRQGVNVLTF.

The chain couples TRBV29-1 to TRBJ2-3; D is possibly TRBD2 (7 bases). Germline V lookup: CDR1 SQVTM, CDR2 ANQGSEA. The CDR3 is 15 residues long. Trimming left V 7 bases short and J 2 bases short, with 19 bases between. DNA of the CDR3: TGCAGCGAGGTGGGGGCGGGAGAGACCACAGATACGCAGTATTTT. Translated: CSEVGAGETTDTQYF.

For the CDR3, the DNA is TGTGCCAGCAGTGACTCTACTAGCGGAGAGACCGGGGAGCTGTTTTTT. It encodes CASSDSTSGETGELFF. The genes are TRBV6-4 and TRBJ2-2, with 8 bases that match TRBD2. CDR1 MRHNA and CDR2 SNTAGT come from the germline V gene. The trim removed 0 bases at V and 5 bases at J, leaving 5 bases unmatched. CDR3 length: 16 amino acids.

The genes are TRBV7-6 and TRBJ1-5; TRBD1 is a possible D gene (5 bases). The CDR3 has 16 residues. CDR1 and CDR2 (germline): SGHVS, FNYEAQ. The ends were cut back, 2 bases at V and 1 base at J, with 12 bases in the middle. CDR3 protein: CASSLLGRASNQPQHF. The CDR3, as DNA: TGTGCCAGCAGCTTATTAGGCAGGGCCAGCAATCAGCCCCAGCATTTT.

V is TRBV6-5 and J is TRBJ1-1; TRBD1 aligns across 8 bases. The CDR3 contains 14 residues. V lost 5 bases to trimming and J lost 5 bases; unmatched junction nucleotides: 7. CDR1 is MNHEY, CDR2 SVGAGI, per germline. The CDR3 DNA is TGTGCCAGCAGTATAGGACAGGGAGTGACTGAAGCTTTCTTT. Encoded protein: CASSIGQGVTEAFF.

The V gene is TRBV27, the J gene TRBJ2-1, with 9 bases lining up with TRBD2. V was clipped by 2 bases and J by 9 bases; unmatched bases: 11. CDR1 and CDR2 from the germline V gene are MNHEY and SMNVEV (reference sequence). The CDR3 is 16 amino acids. Here the CDR3 reads CASSLATSGHNIEQFF. The CDR3, as DNA: TGTGCCAGCAGTTTAGCGACTAGCGGTCACAACATTGAGCAGTTCTTC.

DNA of the CDR3: TGTGCCAGCAGCTTGGAGGGACAGGGGGCCCGGATGAACACTGAAGCTTTCTTT. Amino acids: CASSLEGQGARMNTEAFF. The chain couples TRBV5-6 to TRBJ1-1; 12 bases agree with TRBD1. The trim removed 0 bases at V and 0 bases at J, leaving 6 bases unmatched. Germline V gene sequence: CDR1 SGHDT, CDR2 YYEEEE. The CDR3 sequence is 18 residues long.

This clone was counted a few times. V is TRBV7-9 and J is TRBJ2-5, with no clear D. The V gene lost 7 bases and the J gene lost 3 bases, with 6 bases spanning the gap. From germline, CDR1 is SEHNR and CDR2 FQNEAQ (reference sequence). CDR3 size: 11 residues. The CDR3 DNA reads TGTGCCAGCATCAAAAAAGAGACCCAGTACTTC. Encoded protein: CASIKKETQYF.

V gene TRBV5-6 combines with J gene TRBJ2-1; 9 positions agree with TRBD1. CDR1 is SGHDT, CDR2 YYEEEE, per germline. The CDR3 is 15 amino acids. Trimming removed 5 bases from V and 1 base from J; junction bases left unmatched: 4. In DNA, the CDR3 is TGTGCCAGCAGTTGGGGACAGGGATCCTACAATGAGCAGTTCTTC. Translating it yields CASSWGQGSYNEQFF. The full variable domain, in which reference TRBV5-6 and TRBJ2-1 provide the parts outside the CDR3, is DAGVTQSPTHLIKTRGQQVTLRCSPKSGHDTVSWYQQALGQGPQFIFQYYEEEERQRGNFPDRFSGHQFPNYSSELNVNALLLGDSALYLCASSWGQGSYNEQFFGPGTRLTVL.

The chain employs TRBV6-5 and TRBJ2-7, with 8 bases matching TRBD1. The CDR3 runs 15 residues. V shed 2 bases and J 2 bases; nucleotides not matched to a gene: 5. Germline assignment: CDR1 MNHEY and CDR2 SVGAGI. The CDR3 coding sequence is TGTGCCAGCAGTTACCAACAGGGGGGCCCCTACGAGCAGTACGTC. Translated, it gives CASSYQQGGPYEQYV.

This clone was counted between two and nine times. The genes are TRBV4-3 and TRBJ2-1; the match to TRBD2 covers 9 bases. V shed 3 bases, J shed 4 bases, and the junction held 4 bases outside the gene matches. This CDR3 is built from 15 residues. Germline CDR1 and CDR2: LGHNA and YSLEER. The CDR3 is CASSQALAGYNEQFF. CDR3 DNA sequence: TGCGCCAGCAGCCAGGCTCTAGCGGGATACAATGAGCAGTTCTTC.

V and J are TRBV5-1 and TRBJ2-3; TRBD2 might be the D (5 bases). Germline lookup yields CDR1 SGHRS and CDR2 YFSETQ. This CDR3 is built from 13 residues. CDR3 coding DNA: TGCGTAGTCGAGGGAGAACCCACAGATACGCAGTATTTT. It translates to CVVEGEPTDTQYF.

CDR3 loop: CASSGDIYGYTF. As DNA, the CDR3 is TGTGCCAGCAGCGGGGACATCTATGGCTACACCTTC. This chain links TRBV5-4 with TRBJ1-2; D may be TRBD1 (6 bases). Germline V gene lookup returns CDR1 SGHNT and CDR2 YYREEE (reference sequence). The CDR3 totals 12 residues. V was shortened by 4 bases and J by 4 bases, with 8 bases between the two germline ends.

This chain uses TRBV6-5 with TRBJ2-7, with TRBD1 matching over 9 bases. The CDR3 has 14 residues. Germline loops: CDR1 MNHEY, CDR2 SVGAGI. V gave up 5 bases and J gave up 2 bases; unmatched junction bases: 4. CDR3 residues: CASSPGQGTYEQYV. The CDR3 DNA reads as TGTGCCAGCAGTCCTGGACAGGGGACCTACGAGCAGTACGTC.

V usage is TRBV7-8 and J usage is TRBJ2-7, with 9 bases matching TRBD2. The V segment lost 5 bases and the J segment 5 bases; nucleotides outside the gene matches: 10. The germline gives CDR1 SGHVS, CDR2 FQNEAQ. CDR3 size: 15 residues. CDR3 DNA: TGTGCCAGCAGCCCCCCGGGCGGGAGGGCACACGAGCAGTACTTC. Translation gives CASSPPGGRAHEQYF.

V is TRBV6-5 and J is TRBJ2-3; TRBD2 matches at 10 bases. V was clipped by 6 bases and J by 2 bases; unmatched bases: 5. This CDR3 region has 15 residues. CDR1 is MNHEY and CDR2 is SVGAGI in the germline V gene. CDR3 nucleotides: TGTGCCAGCAGCACTAGCGGGACCTCCACAGATACGCAGTATTTT. This encodes CASSTSGTSTDTQYF.

This clone was recorded once. V usage is TRBV5-6 and J usage is TRBJ1-5; D unresolved. CDR1 SGHDT and CDR2 YYEEEE come from the germline V gene. The CDR3 sequence is 16 residues long. Trimming cost V 0 bases and J 3 bases, with 13 bases left between them. This CDR3 reads CASSLGAGRLNQPQHF. The CDR3 DNA is TGTGCCAGCAGCTTGGGGGCTGGCAGGCTCAATCAGCCCCAGCATTTT. Using reference TRBV5-6 and TRBJ1-5 for the parts outside the CDR3, the full variable domain is DAGVTQSPTHLIKTRGQQVTLRCSPKSGHDTVSWYQQALGQGPQFIFQYYEEEERQRGNFPDRFSGHQFPNYSSELNVNALLLGDSALYLCASSLGAGRLNQPQHFGDGTRLSIL.

V gene TRBV9 combines with J gene TRBJ2-1; 13 bases match TRBD2. The germline CDR1 and CDR2 sequences are SGDLS and YYNGEE. The CDR3 runs 15 residues. With 3 bases clipped from V and 6 bases from J, the junction kept 3 bases outside the gene matches. CDR3 nucleotides: TGTGCCAGCAGCGACAGACTAGCGGGGGGCAATGAGCAGTTCTTC. It yields the protein CASSDRLAGGNEQFF.

This chain connects TRBV27 to TRBJ2-1; the match to TRBD1 covers 7 bases. V lost 5 bases, J lost 3 bases, and 7 bases stayed unmatched. In germline, CDR1 is MNHEY, CDR2 SMNVEV (reference sequence). The CDR3 has 15 amino acids. The CDR3 spells CASSDGQVLYNEQFF. CDR3 coding DNA: TGTGCCAGCAGTGACGGACAGGTTCTCTACAATGAGCAGTTCTTC.

In DNA form, the CDR3 reads TGTGCCAGCAGCTTATTAGCGGGAATTGGAAATGAGCAGTTCTTC. This translates into CASSLLAGIGNEQFF. The chain has TRBV11-2 and TRBJ2-1, with 8 bases that match TRBD2. The CDR3 runs 15 residues. Per the germline V gene, CDR1 is SGHAT and CDR2 is FQNNGV. After removal of 2 bases from V and 7 bases from J, the junction contained 7 bases not matched to a gene.

V and J are TRBV7-9 and TRBJ2-7; TRBD1 matches at 8 bases. Germline V gene lookup returns CDR1 SEHNR and CDR2 FQNEAQ (reference sequence). Trimming at V came to 3 bases and at J to 7 bases, leaving 11 bases not matched to a gene. CDR3 length equals 15 residues. CDR3 coding DNA: TGTGCCAGCAGCTTGGGGCGGCAGGGGGCTCGGGAGCAGTACTTC. It codes for CASSLGRQGAREQYF.

This chain uses TRBV6-5 with TRBJ1-1; D is ambiguous. This CDR3 comprises 14 residues. V was shortened by 0 bases and J by 2 bases, with 7 bases between the two germline ends. The germline gives CDR1 MNHEY, CDR2 SVGAGI. CDR3 protein: CASSYSQLNTEAFF. CDR3 DNA sequence: TGTGCCAGCAGTTACTCACAGCTTAACACTGAAGCTTTCTTT.

This chain uses TRBV23-1 with TRBJ2-4; the D is unclear. TRBV23-1 is an open reading frame, and its role is uncertain. V lost 7 bases, J lost 0 bases, and 22 bases lay in between. The CDR3 runs 18 residues. The CDR3: CASTPPREPIIAKNIQYF. DNA of the CDR3: TGCGCCAGCACCCCCCCTCGTGAGCCGATCATAGCCAAAAACATTCAGTACTTC.

The rearrangement uses TRBV7-6 and TRBJ2-2; TRBD1 might be the D (6 bases). The CDR3 sequence is 14 residues long. Germline CDR1 is SGHVS and CDR2 is FNYEAQ. The V and J ends lost 4 bases and 9 bases respectively, with 15 bases between them. CDR3 in DNA: TGTGCCAGCAGCTACCCCGGGACATCTCGGGAGCTGTTTTTT. This codes for CASSYPGTSRELFF.